The 14 T cell receptor beta chains presented below share a single source sample, sequenced in a study of read filtering for tumor transcriptome and immune sequencing. From 350 to 500 ng of RNA, a library with molecular barcoded alpha/delta and beta/gamma adaptors was made. TCRdb reprocessed the reads with MiXCR, giving one entry per CDR3 protein. The data contain roughly 90,000 distinct CDR3 sequences, 20% to 25% of them seen just once; the ten biggest clones take up roughly 10%. Sequencing used a population of CD138-negative cells sorted from bone marrow. The receptors were sampled from a donor at least 40 years old with multiple myeloma.

The chain links TRBV19 to TRBJ2-7; D possibly corresponds to TRBD1 (5 bases). Trimming shortened V by 6 bases and J by 4 bases, and 10 bases separated the two germline ends. This CDR3 has 12 residues. CDR1 and CDR2 (germline): LNHDA, SQIVND (reference sequence). The CDR3 spells CASSPAGYEQYF. Written as DNA, the CDR3 is TGTGCCAGTAGCCCTGCAGGGTACGAGCAGTACTTC.

This clonotype was picked up many times. The chain has TRBV5-1 and TRBJ2-5; tentatively, D is TRBD1 or TRBD2 (6 bases each). The germline V gene encodes CDR1 SGHRS and CDR2 YFSETQ. Trimming took off 0 bases at V and 2 bases at J, with 11 bases between the two ends. This CDR3 is built from 15 residues. The CDR3 loop reads CASSLEGEAQETQYF. The CDR3, as DNA: TGCGCCAGCAGCTTGGAGGGGGAGGCGCAAGAGACCCAGTACTTC.

This clonotype was seen only a few times. The chain combines TRBV5-1 with TRBJ2-4; D unresolved. The ends were cut back, 5 bases at V and 0 bases at J, with 9 bases in the middle. Per germline, CDR1 SGHRS and CDR2 YFSETQ. The CDR3 spans 14 residues. The CDR3 DNA sequence: TGCGCCAGCAGAGAGGCTCTAGCCAAAAACATTCAGTACTTC. It translates to CASREALAKNIQYF.

This clonotype is medium-sized by share. The V and J genes are TRBV29-1 and TRBJ2-1, with D possibly TRBD1 on 5 matching bases. Germline V gene lookup returns CDR1 SQVTM and CDR2 ANQGSEA. V lost 6 bases and J 6 bases, leaving 18 bases between the germline ends. There are 14 residues in the CDR3. CDR3 bases: TGCAGCGTGTTACTCCGAGTCACAGGCAATGAGCAGTTCTTC. It encodes CSVLLRVTGNEQFF.

There are many counts of this clonotype. J is TRBJ2-3 and V is TRBV2; maybe TRBD2 (7 bases). This CDR3 is 14 amino acids long. The germline V and J ends were trimmed by 7 bases and 3 bases, with 14 bases remaining between them. Germline CDR1 SNHLY, CDR2 FYNNEI. CDR3 residues: CASKIGGQTDTQYF. CDR3 bases: TGTGCCAGCAAAATCGGGGGGCAGACAGATACGCAGTATTTT.

This sequence joins TRBV7-2 and TRBJ1-4, with a tentative D call TRBD1 (6 bases). The CDR3 runs to 13 residues. Looked up from germline, CDR1 is SGHTA and CDR2 is FQGNSA. Trimming stripped 6 bases from V and 8 bases from J, with 13 bases between. DNA for the CDR3: TGTGCCAGCAGTTTACGGGGGCGCGAAAAACTGTTTTTT. It codes for CASSLRGREKLFF.

The CDR3 region is CASSPKDGLGHTF. The CDR3 coding sequence is TGTGCCAGCTCACCCAAGGACGGACTAGGCCACACCTTC. J is TRBJ1-2 and V is TRBV18; D is undetermined. In germline, CDR1 is KGHSH, CDR2 LQKENI. This CDR3 is 13 amino acids long. Trimming cost V 3 bases and J 12 bases, with 17 bases left between them. The variable domain in full, with the rest retrieved from reference TRBV18 and TRBJ1-2, is NAGVMQNPRHLVRRRGQEARLRCSPMKGHSHVYWYRQLPEEGLKFMVYLQKENIIDESGMPKERFSAEFPKEGPSILRIQQVVRGDSAAYFCASSPKDGLGHTFGSGTRLTVV.

This clonotype appeared many times. The J gene is TRBJ1-4, the V gene TRBV12-3 or TRBV12-4, with 7 bases that match TRBD1. The CDR3 sequence is 14 residues long. The junction had 7 bases not matched to a gene; V was cut back by 5 bases and J by 7 bases. CDR3 bases: TGTGCCAGCAGTCGCCGACAGGGAGGTGAAAAACTGTTTTTT. Amino acids: CASSRRQGGEKLFF.

This clonotype was counted at least ten times. This rearrangement joins TRBV7-9 to TRBJ2-7, with 8 bases matching TRBD1. Per germline, CDR1 SEHNR and CDR2 FQNEAQ (reference sequence). This CDR3 contains 16 residues. The junction had 14 bases not matched to a gene; V was cut back by 5 bases and J by 5 bases. Here the CDR3 reads CASSPTLPTGAHEQYF. Here the CDR3 DNA reads TGTGCCAGCAGCCCAACACTCCCGACAGGGGCCCACGAGCAGTACTTC.

This clonotype was observed many times. The chain joins TRBV7-2 to TRBJ2-1; 8 nucleotides match TRBD2. Germline lookup yields CDR1 SGHTA and CDR2 FQGNSA. The CDR3 has 15 amino acids. V was pared by 5 bases and J by 12 bases, with 15 bases of the junction left unmatched. The CDR3 sequence is CASSPRVSGVGRQFF. CDR3 nucleotide sequence: TGTGCCAGCAGCCCCCGCGTTAGCGGGGTAGGACGGCAGTTCTTC.

A remark on this clonotype: A much larger clone lies one base from this, so it may be a read error. The chain combines TRBV4-1 with TRBJ2-3; D remains unclear. Trimming stripped 2 bases from V and 0 bases from J, with 9 bases between. In germline, CDR1 is MGHRA, CDR2 YSYEKL. The CDR3 loop spans 15 amino acids. CDR3 nucleotide sequence: TGCGCCAGCAGCCAATGTAGGCCTAGCACAGATACGCAGTATTTT. It encodes CASSQCRPSTDTQYF.

To note about this clonotype: In this CDR3 the conserved last residue, phenylalanine or tryptophan, is missing, so a read error is likely. J is TRBJ1-5 and V is TRBV18, with D maybe TRBD1 (5 bases). Germline values: CDR1 KGHSH, CDR2 LQKENI. This CDR3 region has 13 residues. The CDR3: CASSKGSNQPQHL. CDR3 DNA sequence: TGCGCCAGCTCAAAGGGGAGCAATCAGCCCCAGCATCTT.

This clonotype was seen ten or more times. V gene TRBV28 combines with J gene TRBJ2-2; D is tentatively TRBD1 or TRBD2 (5 bases each). Germline CDR1 reads MDHEN; CDR2 reads SYDVKM. V was pared by 6 bases and J by 1 base, with 18 bases between. The CDR3 sequence is 17 residues long. CDR3 region: CASRPNPGRLNTGELFF. CDR3 nucleotide sequence: TGTGCCAGCAGACCCAATCCGGGACGGCTGAACACCGGGGAGCTGTTTTTT. Full variable domain (outside the CDR3, taken from reference TRBV28 and TRBJ2-2): DVKVTQSSRYLVKRTGEKVFLECVQDMDHENMFWYRQDPGLGLRLIYFSYDVKMKEKGDIPEGYSVSREKKERFSLILESASTNQTSMYLCASRPNPGRLNTGELFFGEGSRLTVL.

For this clonotype: A far larger clone lies a single base away; this is likely a read error. The gene calls are TRBV18 and TRBJ1-6; 8 positions agree with TRBD1. The germline V gene has CDR1 KGHSH and CDR2 LQKENI. This CDR3 has 13 residues. CDR3: CASSPTGGGEASF. The CDR3 DNA follows: TGTGCCAGCTCACCCACAGGGGGAGGTGAAGCTTCCTTT.